One and the same sample provided the 7 T cell receptor beta chains below, sequenced in a study of T cells in women clearing cervical HPV infection. Generated by immunoSEQ multiplex PCR, the TCRdb table keeps only in-frame clones and is missing some. The sample totals more than 20,000 clones. What was sequenced was blood buffy coat. The receptor set was obtained from a woman between 18 and 70 years old with a cervical HPV16 infection that either progressed to CIN3+ or cleared (not recorded which).

On this clone: The CDR3 is cut off 3 residues early in the read; its end comes from the germline J gene. Other DNA sequences within the sample encode an identical CDR3. V gene TRBV7-2 combines with J gene TRBJ2-3; 10 nucleotides align to TRBD1. Germline lookup yields CDR1 SGHTA and CDR2 FQGNSA. The CDR3 consists of 14 residues. Losses at the gene ends were 4 bases for V and 5 bases for J; bases not matched to a gene: 3. CDR3 loop: CASSSGQGEDTQYF. The CDR3 bases that were read are TGTGCCAGCAGCTCAGGACAGGGGGAAGATACG.

About this clone itself: Read data end 3 residues before the CDR3 end; the end is taken from the germline J gene. The chain carries TRBV2 and TRBJ2-2, with 8 bases lining up with TRBD1. CDR3 length equals 15 residues. Trimming removed 5 bases from V and 6 bases from J; junction bases left unmatched: 8. The V gene's germline CDR1 is SNHLY and CDR2 FYNNEI. Here the CDR3 reads CASSPRTGRSGELFF. The part of the CDR3 DNA that was read is TGTGCCAGCAGTCCCCGGACAGGGAGGTCCGGGGAG.

Note on this clone: Read sequence stops 3 residues before the CDR3 end, and the germline J gene provides the missing end. The V gene is TRBV20-1, the J gene TRBJ2-1; weak D call: TRBD1 (5 bases). This CDR3 contains 11 residues. Deletions cut 3 bases from V and 7 bases from J, with 7 bases between. Germline CDR1 reads DFQATT; CDR2 reads SNEGSKA (reference sequence). The CDR3 reads CSASRGNEQFF. The CDR3 DNA, read in part, is TGCAGTGCTAGTAGGGGAAATGAG.

Concerning this clone: One end of the junction fails to match germline, which may point to a read error. The same CDR3 can be traced to other DNA sequences in this sample. The part of the CDR3 DNA that was read is TGTGCCAGCTCACCGCTCGGACAGGGAAACACT. It is translated as CASSPLGQGNT. The full CDR3 protein is CASSPLGQGNTIYF. The chain joins TRBV18 to TRBJ1-3, with 8 bases identical to TRBD1. The read halts 3 residues ahead of the CDR3 end, with the missing end drawn from the germline J gene. CDR3 length equals 14 residues. Germline values: CDR1 KGHSH, CDR2 LQKENI.

Comment on this clone: Its ends do not fully match the called genes, so a read error is possible. The read terminates 3 residues ahead of where the CDR3 ends, so the germline J gene completes it. The chain employs TRBV18 and TRBJ1-1; 7 bases map to TRBD1. Germline CDR1 and CDR2: KGHSH and LQKENI. This CDR3 spans 14 amino acids. CDR3 DNA (partial): TGTGCCGGCTCACCATACAGGGGGAACACTGAA. Translation: CAGSPYRGNTE. The complete CDR3 sequence is CAGSPYRGNTEAFF.

About this clone: The CDR3 goes on 3 residues after the read ends, and that part is filled in from the germline J gene. The chain links TRBV19 to TRBJ2-4, with TRBD1 identical over 11 bases. Germline values: CDR1 LNHDA, CDR2 SQIVND (reference sequence). The CDR3 consists of 18 residues. The sequenced CDR3 bases are TGTGCCAGTAGTATGAGGGGGACAGGGGGAACTTCGGGCTATGGT. Its translation: CASSMRGTGGTSGYG. In full, the CDR3 reads CASSMRGTGGTSGYGQYF.

Partial CDR3 DNA: TGTGCCAGTAGTCGGGGTTCCGGCACCGGGGAG. Residues: CASSRGSGTGE. The complete CDR3 protein is CASSRGSGTGELFF. The chain joins TRBV19 to TRBJ2-2; tentatively, D is TRBD2 (5 bases). The DNA ends 3 residues before the CDR3 does, and the rest of the CDR3 is filled in from the germline J gene. V was shortened by 5 bases and J by 4 bases, with 11 bases between the two germline ends. Germline-derived CDR1 and CDR2 are LNHDA and SQIVND (reference sequence). The CDR3 is 14 amino acids.